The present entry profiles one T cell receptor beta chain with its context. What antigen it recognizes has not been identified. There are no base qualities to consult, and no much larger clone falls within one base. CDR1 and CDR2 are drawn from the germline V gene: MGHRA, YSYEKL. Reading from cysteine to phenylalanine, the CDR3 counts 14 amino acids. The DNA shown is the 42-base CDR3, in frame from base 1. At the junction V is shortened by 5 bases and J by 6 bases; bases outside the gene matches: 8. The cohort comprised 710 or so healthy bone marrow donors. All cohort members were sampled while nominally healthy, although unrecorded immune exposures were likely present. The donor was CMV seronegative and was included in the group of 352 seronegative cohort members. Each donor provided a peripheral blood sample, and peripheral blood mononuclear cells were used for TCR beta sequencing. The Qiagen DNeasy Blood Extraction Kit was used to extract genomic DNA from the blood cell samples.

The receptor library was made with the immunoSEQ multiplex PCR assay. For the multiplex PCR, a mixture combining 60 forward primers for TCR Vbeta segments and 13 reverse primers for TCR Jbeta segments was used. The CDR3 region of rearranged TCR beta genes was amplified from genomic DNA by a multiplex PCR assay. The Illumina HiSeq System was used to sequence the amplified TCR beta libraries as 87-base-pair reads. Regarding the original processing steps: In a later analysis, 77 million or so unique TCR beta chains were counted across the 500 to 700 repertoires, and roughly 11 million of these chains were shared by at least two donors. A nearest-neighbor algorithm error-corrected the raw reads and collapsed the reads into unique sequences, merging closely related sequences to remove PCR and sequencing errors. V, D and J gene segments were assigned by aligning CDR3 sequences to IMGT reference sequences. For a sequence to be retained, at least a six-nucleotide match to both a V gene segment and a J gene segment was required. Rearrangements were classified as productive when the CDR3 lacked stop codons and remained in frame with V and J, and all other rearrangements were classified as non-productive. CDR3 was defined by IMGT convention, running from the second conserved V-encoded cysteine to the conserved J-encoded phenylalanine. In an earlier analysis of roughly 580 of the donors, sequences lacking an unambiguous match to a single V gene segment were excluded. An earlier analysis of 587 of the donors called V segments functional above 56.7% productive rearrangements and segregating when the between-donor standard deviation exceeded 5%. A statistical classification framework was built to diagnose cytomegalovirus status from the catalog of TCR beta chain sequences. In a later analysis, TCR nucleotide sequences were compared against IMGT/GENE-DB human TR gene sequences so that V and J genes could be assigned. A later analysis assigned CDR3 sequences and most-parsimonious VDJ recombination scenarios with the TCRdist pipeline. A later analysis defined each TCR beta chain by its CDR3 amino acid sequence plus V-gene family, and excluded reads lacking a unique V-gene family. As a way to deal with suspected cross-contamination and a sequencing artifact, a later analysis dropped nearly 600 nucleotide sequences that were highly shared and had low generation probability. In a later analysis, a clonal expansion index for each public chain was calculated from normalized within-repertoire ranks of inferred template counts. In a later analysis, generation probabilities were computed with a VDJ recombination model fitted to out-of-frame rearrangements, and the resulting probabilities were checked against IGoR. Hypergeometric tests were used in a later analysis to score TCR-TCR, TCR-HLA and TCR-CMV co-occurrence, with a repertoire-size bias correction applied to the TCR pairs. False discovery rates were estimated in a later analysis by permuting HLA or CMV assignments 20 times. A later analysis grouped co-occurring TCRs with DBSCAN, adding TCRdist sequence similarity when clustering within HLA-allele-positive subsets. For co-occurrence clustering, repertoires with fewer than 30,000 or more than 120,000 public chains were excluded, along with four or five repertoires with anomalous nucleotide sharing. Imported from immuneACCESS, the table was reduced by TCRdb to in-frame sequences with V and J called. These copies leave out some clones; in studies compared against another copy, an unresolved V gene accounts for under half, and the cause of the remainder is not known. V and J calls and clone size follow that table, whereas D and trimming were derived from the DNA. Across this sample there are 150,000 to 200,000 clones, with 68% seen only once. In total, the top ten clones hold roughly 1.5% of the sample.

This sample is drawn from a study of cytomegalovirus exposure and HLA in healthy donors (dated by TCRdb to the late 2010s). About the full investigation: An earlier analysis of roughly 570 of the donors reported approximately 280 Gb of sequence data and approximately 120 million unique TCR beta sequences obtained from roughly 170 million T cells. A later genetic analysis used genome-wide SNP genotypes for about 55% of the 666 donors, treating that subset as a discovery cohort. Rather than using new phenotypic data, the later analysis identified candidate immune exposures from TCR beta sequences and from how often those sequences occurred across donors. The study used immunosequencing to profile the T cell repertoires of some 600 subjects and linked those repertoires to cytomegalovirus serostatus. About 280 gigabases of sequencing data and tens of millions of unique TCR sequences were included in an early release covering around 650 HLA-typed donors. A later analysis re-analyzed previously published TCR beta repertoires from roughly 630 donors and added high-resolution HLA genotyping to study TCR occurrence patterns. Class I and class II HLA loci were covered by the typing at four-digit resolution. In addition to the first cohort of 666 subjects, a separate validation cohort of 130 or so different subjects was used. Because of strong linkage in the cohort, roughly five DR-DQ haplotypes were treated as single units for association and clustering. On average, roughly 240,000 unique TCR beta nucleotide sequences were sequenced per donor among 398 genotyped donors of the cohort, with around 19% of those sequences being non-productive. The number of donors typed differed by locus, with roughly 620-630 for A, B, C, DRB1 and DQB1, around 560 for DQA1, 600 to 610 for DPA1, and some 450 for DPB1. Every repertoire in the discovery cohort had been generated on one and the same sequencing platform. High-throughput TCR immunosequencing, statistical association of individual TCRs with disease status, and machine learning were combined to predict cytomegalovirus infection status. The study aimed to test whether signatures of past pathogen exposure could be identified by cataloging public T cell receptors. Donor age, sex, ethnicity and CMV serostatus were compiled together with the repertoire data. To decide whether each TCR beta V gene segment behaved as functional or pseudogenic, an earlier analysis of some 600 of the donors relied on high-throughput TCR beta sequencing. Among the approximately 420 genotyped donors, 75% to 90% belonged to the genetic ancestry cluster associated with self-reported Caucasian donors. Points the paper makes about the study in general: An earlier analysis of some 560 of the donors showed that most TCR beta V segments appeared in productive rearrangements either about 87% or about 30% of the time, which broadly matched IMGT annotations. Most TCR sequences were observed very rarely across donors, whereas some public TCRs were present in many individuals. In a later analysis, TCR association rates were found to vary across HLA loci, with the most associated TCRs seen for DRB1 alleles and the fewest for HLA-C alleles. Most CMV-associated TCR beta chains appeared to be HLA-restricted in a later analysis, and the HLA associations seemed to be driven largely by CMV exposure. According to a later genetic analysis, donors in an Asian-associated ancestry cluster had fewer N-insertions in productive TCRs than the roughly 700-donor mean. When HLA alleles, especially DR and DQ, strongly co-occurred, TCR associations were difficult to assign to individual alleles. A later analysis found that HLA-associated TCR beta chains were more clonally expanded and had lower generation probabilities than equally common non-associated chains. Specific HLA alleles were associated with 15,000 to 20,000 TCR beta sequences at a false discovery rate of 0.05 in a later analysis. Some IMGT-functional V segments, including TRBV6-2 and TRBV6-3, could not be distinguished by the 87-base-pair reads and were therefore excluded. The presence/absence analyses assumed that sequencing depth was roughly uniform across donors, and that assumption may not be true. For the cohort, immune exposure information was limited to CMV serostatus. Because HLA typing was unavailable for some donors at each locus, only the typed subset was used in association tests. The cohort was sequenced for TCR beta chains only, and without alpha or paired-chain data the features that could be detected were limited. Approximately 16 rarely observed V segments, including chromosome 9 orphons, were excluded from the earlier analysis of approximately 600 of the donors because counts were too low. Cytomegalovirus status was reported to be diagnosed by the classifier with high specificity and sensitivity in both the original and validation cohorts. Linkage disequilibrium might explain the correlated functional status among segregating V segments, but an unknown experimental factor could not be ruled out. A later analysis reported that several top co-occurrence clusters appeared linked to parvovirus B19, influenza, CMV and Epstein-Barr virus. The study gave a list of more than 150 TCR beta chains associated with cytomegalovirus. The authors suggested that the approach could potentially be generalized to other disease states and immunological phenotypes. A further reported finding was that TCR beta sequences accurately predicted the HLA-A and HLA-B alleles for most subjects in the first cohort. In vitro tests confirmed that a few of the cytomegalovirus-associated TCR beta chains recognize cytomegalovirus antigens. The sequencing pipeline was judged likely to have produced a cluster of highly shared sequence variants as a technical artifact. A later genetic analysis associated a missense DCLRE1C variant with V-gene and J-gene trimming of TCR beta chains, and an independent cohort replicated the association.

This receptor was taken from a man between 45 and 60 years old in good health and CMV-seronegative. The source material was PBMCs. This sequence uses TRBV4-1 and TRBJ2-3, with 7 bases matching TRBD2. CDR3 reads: CASSRGGGSDTQYF. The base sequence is TGCGCCAGCAGCAGAGGCGGGGGTTCGGATACGCAGTATTTT.